The 29 T cell receptor beta chains listed next were all sequenced from one sample in a study of memory B cells and T cells in multiple sclerosis. These receptors lack a known antigen. Only in-frame clones appear in the TCRdb table, and some are missing; sequencing was by immunoSEQ multiplex PCR. The sample records over 35,000 clones, approximately 80% being singletons. Separate sequencing covered autoproliferating (CFSE-dim) and non-proliferating (CFSE-high) T cells from stimulus-free culture. Pooled replicate wells came from about 50 million CFSE-labeled PBMCs cultured around seven days without stimulus. Sequencing was performed on PBMCs from blood kept in culture. The receptor source for this set is a human donor with multiple sclerosis.

J is TRBJ1-2 and V is TRBV11-3, with D tentatively TRBD1 (5 bases). Germline V gene sequence: CDR1 SGHNT, CDR2 YENEEA. The CDR3 extends over 12 amino acids. Trimming took off 5 bases at V and 2 bases at J, with 6 bases between the two ends. This CDR3 is CASSRTNYGYTF. CDR3 coding DNA: TGTGCCAGCAGCCGGACAAACTATGGCTACACCTTC.

The table lists this clone with a few counts. CDR3 in amino acids: CASSVGQSYEQYF. Written as DNA, the CDR3 is TGTGCCAGCAGCGTAGGACAGTCCTACGAGCAGTACTTC. This chain joins TRBV9 and TRBJ2-7, with a weak D call TRBD1 (5 bases). CDR1 SGDLS and CDR2 YYNGEE come from the germline V gene. This CDR3 has 13 amino acids. Trimming pared 0 bases from V and 1 base from J, leaving 5 bases between.

This clone was found once. V and J are TRBV11-3 and TRBJ2-5, with a possible D match to TRBD2 (6 bases). Deletions cut 5 bases from V and 5 bases from J, with 15 bases between. Germline-derived CDR1 and CDR2 are SGHNT and YENEEA. The CDR3 contains 14 residues. The CDR3 DNA reads TGTGCCAGCAGCCTTCTCCGGGGGACGGAGACCCAGTACTTC. It yields the protein CASSLLRGTETQYF.

The V gene is TRBV7-9, the J gene TRBJ2-1; TRBD2 agrees at 8 bases. V was clipped by 2 bases and J by 7 bases; unmatched bases: 7. The CDR3 extends over 15 amino acids. Per the germline V gene, CDR1 is SEHNR and CDR2 is FQNEAQ (reference sequence). The CDR3 spells CASSLRGGSWNEQFF. Written as DNA, the CDR3 is TGTGCCAGCAGCTTACGCGGGGGGTCGTGGAATGAGCAGTTCTTC. The full variable domain, rest sourced from reference TRBV7-9 and TRBJ2-1, is DTGVSQNPRHKITKRGQNVTFRCDPISEHNRLYWYRQTLGQGPEFLTYFQNEAQLEKSRLLSDRFSAERPKGSFSTLEIQRTEQGDSAMYLCASSLRGGSWNEQFFGPGTRLTVL.

This clone was detected only a few times. This chain joins TRBV7-2 and TRBJ2-7, with D perhaps matching TRBD1 or TRBD2 (5 bases each). Germline CDR1 is SGHTA and CDR2 is FQGNSA. V lost 5 bases, J lost 7 bases, and 18 bases lay in between. The CDR3 extends over 14 amino acids. CDR3 bases: TGTGCCAGCAGCCCCTACAGGACCCCGGGGGAGCAGTACTTC. Translation gives CASSPYRTPGEQYF.

This clone was seen a few times. The rearrangement links TRBV21-1 to TRBJ1-5; the DNA was not compared with TRBD1, the D call given in the table. TRBV21-1 is shown as a pseudogene. This CDR3 has 14 amino acids. CDR3 in amino acids: CASSKPRVGQPQHF. CDR3 DNA sequence: TGTGCCAGCAGCAAACCCAGGGTTGGTCAGCCCCAGCATTTT.

The rearrangement joins TRBV4-1 to TRBJ1-5; D ambiguous. CDR3 length equals 15 residues. Germline CDR1 is MGHRA and CDR2 is YSYEKL. V dropped 0 bases and J dropped 4 bases, with 10 bases sitting between them. CDR3 residues: CASSQERGGNQPQHF. In DNA form, the CDR3 reads TGCGCCAGCAGCCAAGAACGTGGCGGAAATCAGCCCCAGCATTTT.

This chain links TRBV2 with TRBJ1-5, with a possible D match to TRBD1 (6 bases). CDR1 and CDR2 (germline): SNHLY, FYNNEI. This CDR3 is 13 amino acids long. V lost 7 bases, J lost 9 bases, and 16 bases lay in between. CDR3 nucleotide sequence: TGTGCCAGCACCATGGCGGCCAGGGGGCCCCAGCATTTT. It yields the protein CASTMAARGPQHF.

The V call is TRBV4-1, the J call TRBJ1-5, with 7 bases matching TRBD1. The J segment lost 0 bases and the V segment lost 4 bases, leaving 9 bases of the junction unmatched. Germline CDR1 reads MGHRA; CDR2 reads YSYEKL. The CDR3 runs 17 residues. The CDR3 DNA follows: TGCGCCAGCAGCCCGACAGGGCCTCAATATAGCAATCAGCCCCAGCATTTT. Its protein product is CASSPTGPQYSNQPQHF.

The chain has TRBV27 and TRBJ2-5, with D unresolved. Trimming took off 4 bases at V and 4 bases at J, with 10 bases between the two ends. Germline V gene lookup returns CDR1 MNHEY and CDR2 SMNVEV (reference sequence). The CDR3 consists of 13 residues. CDR3 sequence: CASSWKERETQYF. For the CDR3, the DNA is TGTGCCAGCAGTTGGAAGGAGCGAGAGACCCAGTACTTC.

V is TRBV5-5 and J is TRBJ2-7; unclear D gene. Looked up from germline, CDR1 is SGHKS and CDR2 is YYEKEE (reference sequence). The CDR3 is 13 residues long. Trimming shortened V by 4 bases and J by 2 bases, and 10 bases separated the two germline ends. CDR3 nucleotide sequence: TGTGCCAGCAGCGAAATGGACCCCTACGAGCAGTACTTC. Translation: CASSEMDPYEQYF.

The rearrangement links TRBV7-9 to TRBJ2-2; maybe TRBD1 (6 bases). Per germline, CDR1 SEHNR and CDR2 FQNEAQ (reference sequence). V was cut by 2 bases and J by 2 bases, with 12 bases left in between. CDR3 length: 16 residues. The CDR3 reads CASSLLDRTNTGELFF. For the CDR3, the DNA is TGTGCCAGCAGCTTACTAGACAGGACAAACACCGGGGAGCTGTTTTTT.

V gene TRBV9 combines with J gene TRBJ1-1, with D tentatively TRBD1 (6 bases). V was pared by 0 bases and J by 1 base, with 13 bases between. In germline, CDR1 is SGDLS, CDR2 YYNGEE. The CDR3 has 16 amino acids. CDR3 sequence: CASSVGGRGWNTEAFF. The CDR3 coding sequence is TGTGCCAGCAGCGTAGGAGGGAGGGGGTGGAACACTGAAGCTTTCTTT.

The chain couples TRBV4-3 to TRBJ1-2, with TRBD1 as a possible D gene (5 bases). Deletions cut 4 bases from V and 4 bases from J, with 22 bases between. Germline V gives CDR1 LGHNA, CDR2 YSLEER. This CDR3 region has 17 residues. The CDR3, as DNA: TGCGCCAGCAGCCGTGACCGGGACCCCACTGCAGGCTATGGCTACACCTTC. Protein product: CASSRDRDPTAGYGYTF.

The rearrangement links TRBV30 to TRBJ2-1, with 8 bases fitting TRBD2. Trimming took 6 bases from V and 5 from J; bases not matched to a gene: 9. The germline gives CDR1 GTSNPN, CDR2 SVGIG (reference sequence). This CDR3 contains 14 residues. The CDR3 region has the DNA TGTGCCTGCGAGTCCCGGGGGGGAAACAATGAGCAGTTCTTC. Protein sequence: CACESRGGNNEQFF.

The rearrangement joins TRBV4-1 to TRBJ1-1, with D possibly being TRBD1 (5 bases). Germline CDR1 and CDR2: MGHRA and YSYEKL. V was cut by 1 base and J by 0 bases, with 9 bases left in between. This CDR3 comprises 15 residues. The CDR3 region has the DNA TGCGCCAGCAGCCAAGTGGGGGGGTTGAACACTGAAGCTTTCTTT. Encoded protein: CASSQVGGLNTEAFF.

A word on this clone: Other DNA sequences in this specimen translate into the identical CDR3. J is TRBJ2-3 and V is TRBV19, with 10 bases that match TRBD1. The CDR3 sequence is 15 residues long. Looked up from germline, CDR1 is LNHDA and CDR2 is SQIVND (reference sequence). Trimming cost V 9 bases and J 4 bases; bases outside gene matches: 10. The CDR3: CASEVRDRGSDTQYF. The CDR3 DNA follows: TGTGCCAGCGAAGTCCGGGACAGGGGTTCAGATACGCAGTATTTT.

CDR3 bases: TGTGCCAGCAGCTTAGGCGGGGGGTACCACGAGCAGTACTTC. This gives the protein CASSLGGGYHEQYF. The J gene is TRBJ2-5, the V gene TRBV7-2, with TRBD2 matching 8 bases. The assigned J gene may be wrong: the sequence end matches TRBJ2-7 better. This CDR3 region has 14 residues. Germline CDR1 and CDR2: SGHTA and FQGNSA.

This clone has just a few counts. The V gene is TRBV6-6, the J gene TRBJ2-5, with D tentatively TRBD2 (7 bases). CDR1 MNHNY and CDR2 SVGAGI come from the germline V gene (reference sequence). V was cut by 8 bases and J by 7 bases, with 20 bases left in between. The CDR3 has 14 residues. In DNA form, the CDR3 reads TGTGCCAGCTGTGCGGGGGCAGTAGGAGGGACCCAGTACTTC. Amino acids: CASCAGAVGGTQYF.

V is TRBV29-1 and J is TRBJ1-1; perhaps TRBD1 as D (5 bases). Germline CDR1 and CDR2: SQVTM and ANQGSEA. Between the trimmed V and J ends, which lost 3 bases and 6 bases, there was a span of 11 bases. The CDR3 has 12 amino acids. CDR3 residues: CSVESQGAEAFF. In DNA, the CDR3 is TGCAGCGTTGAGAGTCAGGGCGCTGAAGCTTTCTTT.

The chain uses TRBV5-1 and TRBJ2-1, with TRBD1 matching over 7 bases. V dropped 4 bases and J dropped 3; count of bases not matched to a gene: 4. This CDR3 is built from 14 residues. Per germline, CDR1 SGHRS and CDR2 YFSETQ. CDR3 residues: CASSPGDSYNEQFF. The DNA for the CDR3 is TGCGCCAGCAGCCCTGGGGACAGCTACAATGAGCAGTTCTTC. The full variable domain, with the rest looked up from reference TRBV5-1 and TRBJ2-1, is KAGVTQTPRYLIKTRGQQVTLSCSPISGHRSVSWYQQTPGQGLQFLFEYFSETQRNKGNFPGRFSGRQFSNSRSEMNVSTLELGDSALYLCASSPGDSYNEQFFGPGTRLTVL.

The CDR3 nucleotides are TGTGCCAGCAGTGAAGCTTCGGGGACCACCTACGAGCAGTACTTC. Translating gives CASSEASGTTYEQYF. This rearrangement joins TRBV2 to TRBJ2-7; D possibly uses TRBD1 or TRBD2 (5 bases each). CDR1 and CDR2 (germline): SNHLY, FYNNEI. V lost 0 bases and J lost 2, with 11 bases in between. The CDR3 runs to 15 residues.

J is TRBJ2-7 and V is TRBV11-1; 7 nucleotides line up with TRBD1. The CDR3 sequence is 15 residues long. From germline, CDR1 is SGHAT and CDR2 FQDESV (reference sequence). Trimming took 5 bases from V and 2 from J; bases not matched to a gene: 9. CDR3 DNA: TGTGCCAGCAGCCTGAACAGGGGATCGACCTACGAGCAGTACTTC. This encodes CASSLNRGSTYEQYF.

This sequence joins TRBV6-1 and TRBJ1-1; D may be TRBD1 (5 bases). The CDR3 covers 14 residues. Germline V gene lookup returns CDR1 MNHNS and CDR2 SASEGT. Trimming took off 6 bases at V and 4 bases at J, with 15 bases between the two ends. The CDR3 nucleotides read TGTGCCAGCAGAATAGACCCCGGGGGCACTGAAGCTTTCTTT. Amino acid sequence: CASRIDPGGTEAFF.

The chain uses TRBV19 and TRBJ2-1; D possibly corresponds to TRBD2 (6 bases). Trimming removed 5 bases at V and 0 bases at J, with 11 bases between. Germline V lookup: CDR1 LNHDA, CDR2 SQIVND (reference sequence). The CDR3 length is 15 residues. The CDR3 spells CASSRGVSSYNEQFF. CDR3 coding DNA: TGTGCCAGTAGTCGCGGGGTTAGCTCCTACAATGAGCAGTTCTTC.

The chain is built from TRBV13 and TRBJ2-6; 11 nucleotides line up with TRBD1. V lost 7 bases to trimming and J lost 15 bases; unmatched junction nucleotides: 11. Germline V CDR1 and CDR2: PRHDT, FYEKMQ (reference sequence). This CDR3 comprises 14 residues. The CDR3 protein is CASTQRDRGFPLTF. The CDR3 DNA sequence: TGTGCCAGCACCCAAAGGGACAGGGGGTTTCCCCTGACTTTC.

The chain recombines TRBV28 with TRBJ1-2, with a tentative D call TRBD1 (5 bases). Germline V gene data show CDR1 as MDHEN and CDR2 as SYDVKM. This CDR3 contains 15 residues. Trimming pared 6 bases from V and 0 bases from J, leaving 14 bases between. CDR3 in amino acids: CASSLGEGTNYGYTF. In nucleotides, the CDR3 is TGTGCCAGCAGCCTAGGGGAGGGGACTAACTATGGCTACACCTTC.

The chain uses TRBV5-1 and TRBJ2-5; 9 positions agree with TRBD2. The J segment lost 2 bases and the V segment lost 7 bases, leaving 6 bases of the junction unmatched. Looked up from germline, CDR1 is SGHRS and CDR2 is YFSETQ. This CDR3 is 14 amino acids long. The CDR3 coding sequence is TGCGCCAGCGGCTCGGGACTAGCACAAGAGACCCAGTACTTC. It is translated as CASGSGLAQETQYF.

Points on this clone: This CDR3 fails to terminate in the conserved phenylalanine or tryptophan, so it likely reflects a read error. The rearrangement joins TRBV5-1 to TRBJ2-6; no clear D. The CDR3 is 16 residues long. Germline CDR1 reads SGHRS; CDR2 reads YFSETQ. The V and J ends lost 2 bases and 4 bases respectively, with 13 bases between them. CDR3 nucleotide sequence: TGCGCCAGCAGCTTTCAAAGTATTGGCGGGGCCAACGTCCTGACTCTC. As protein: CASSFQSIGGANVLTL.